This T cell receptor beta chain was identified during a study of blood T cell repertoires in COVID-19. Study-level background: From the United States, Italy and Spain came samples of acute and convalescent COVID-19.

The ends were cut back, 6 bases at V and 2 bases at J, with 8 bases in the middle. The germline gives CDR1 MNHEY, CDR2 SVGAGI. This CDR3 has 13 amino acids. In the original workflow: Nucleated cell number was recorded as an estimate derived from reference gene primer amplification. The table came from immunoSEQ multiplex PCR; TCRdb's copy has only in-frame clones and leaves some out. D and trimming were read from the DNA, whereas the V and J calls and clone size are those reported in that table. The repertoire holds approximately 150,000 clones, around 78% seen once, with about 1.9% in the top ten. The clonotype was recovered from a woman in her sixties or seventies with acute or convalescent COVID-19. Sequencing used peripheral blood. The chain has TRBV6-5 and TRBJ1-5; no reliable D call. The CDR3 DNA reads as TGTGCCAGCAGCACGAGGGGCAATCAGCCCCAGCATTTT. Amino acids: CASSTRGNQPQHF.